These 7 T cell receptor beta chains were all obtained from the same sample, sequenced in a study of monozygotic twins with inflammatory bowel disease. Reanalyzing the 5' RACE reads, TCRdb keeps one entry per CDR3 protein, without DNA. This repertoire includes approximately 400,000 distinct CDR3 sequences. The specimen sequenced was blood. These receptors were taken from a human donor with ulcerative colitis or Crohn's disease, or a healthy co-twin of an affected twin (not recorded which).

The CDR3 sequence is CASSLAVSSGNTIYF. The V gene is TRBV7-9, the J gene TRBJ1-3. Germline CDR1 and CDR2: SEHNR and FQNEAQ (reference sequence). The length of the CDR3 is 15 residues.

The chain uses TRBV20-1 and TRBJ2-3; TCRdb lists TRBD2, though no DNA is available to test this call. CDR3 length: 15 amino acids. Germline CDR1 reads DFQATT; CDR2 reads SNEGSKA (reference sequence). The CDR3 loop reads CSARGVGTRDDTQYF.

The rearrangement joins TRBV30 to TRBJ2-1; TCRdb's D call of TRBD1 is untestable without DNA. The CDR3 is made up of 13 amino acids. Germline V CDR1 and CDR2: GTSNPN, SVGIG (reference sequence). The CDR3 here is CAWSAQGRTEQFF. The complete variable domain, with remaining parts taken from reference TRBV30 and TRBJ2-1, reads SQTIHQWPATLVQPVGSPLSLECTVEGTSNPNLYWYRQAAGRGLQLLFYSVGIGQISSEVPQNLSASRPQDRQFILSSKKLLLSDSGFYLCAWSAQGRTEQFFGPGTRLTVL.

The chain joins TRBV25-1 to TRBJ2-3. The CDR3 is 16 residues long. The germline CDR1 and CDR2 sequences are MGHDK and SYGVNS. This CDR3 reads CASSELSRSGTDTQYF.

CDR3 residues: CASSLARDNYGYTF. This sequence joins TRBV7-9 and TRBJ1-2; TCRdb returns TRBD1, unconfirmable since there is no DNA. The germline V gene has CDR1 SEHNR and CDR2 FQNEAQ (reference sequence). The CDR3 sequence is 14 residues long.

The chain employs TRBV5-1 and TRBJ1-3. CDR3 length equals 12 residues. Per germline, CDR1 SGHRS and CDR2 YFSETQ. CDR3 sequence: CASRTDGNTIYF.

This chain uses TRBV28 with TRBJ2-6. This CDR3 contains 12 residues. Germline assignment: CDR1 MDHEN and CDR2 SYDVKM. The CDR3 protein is CASRRGANVLTF.